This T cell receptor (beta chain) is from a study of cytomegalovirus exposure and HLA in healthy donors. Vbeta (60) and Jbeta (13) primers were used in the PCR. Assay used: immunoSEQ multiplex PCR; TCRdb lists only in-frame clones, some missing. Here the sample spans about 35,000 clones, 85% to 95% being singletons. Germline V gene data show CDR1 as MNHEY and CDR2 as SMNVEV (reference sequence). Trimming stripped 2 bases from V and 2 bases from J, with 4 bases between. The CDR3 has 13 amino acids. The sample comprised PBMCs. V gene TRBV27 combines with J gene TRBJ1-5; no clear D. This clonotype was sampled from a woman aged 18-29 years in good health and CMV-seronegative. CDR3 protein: CASSLQGNQPQHF. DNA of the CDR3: TGTGCCAGCAGTTTACAGGGCAATCAGCCCCAGCATTTT.